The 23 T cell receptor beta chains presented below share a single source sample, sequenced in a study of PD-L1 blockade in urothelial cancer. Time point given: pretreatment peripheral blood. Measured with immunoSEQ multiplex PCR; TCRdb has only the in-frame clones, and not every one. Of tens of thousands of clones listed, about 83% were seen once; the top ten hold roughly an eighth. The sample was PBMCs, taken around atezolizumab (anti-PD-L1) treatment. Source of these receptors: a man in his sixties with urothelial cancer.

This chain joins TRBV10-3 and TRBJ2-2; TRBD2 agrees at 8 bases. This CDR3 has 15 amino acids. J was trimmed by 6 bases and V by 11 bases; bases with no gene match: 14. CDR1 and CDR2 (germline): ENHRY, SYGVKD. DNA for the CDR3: TGTGCCTCCACCTTTACGCGGGAGGAGGCCGGGGAGCTGTTTTTT. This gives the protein CASTFTREEAGELFF.

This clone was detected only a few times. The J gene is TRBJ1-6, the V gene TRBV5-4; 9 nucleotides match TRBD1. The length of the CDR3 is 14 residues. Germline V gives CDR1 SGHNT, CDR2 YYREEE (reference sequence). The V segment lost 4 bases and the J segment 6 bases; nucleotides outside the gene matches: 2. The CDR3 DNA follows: TGTGCCAGCAGCGCGACAGGGGGTAATTCACCCCTCCACTTT. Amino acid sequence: CASSATGGNSPLHF.

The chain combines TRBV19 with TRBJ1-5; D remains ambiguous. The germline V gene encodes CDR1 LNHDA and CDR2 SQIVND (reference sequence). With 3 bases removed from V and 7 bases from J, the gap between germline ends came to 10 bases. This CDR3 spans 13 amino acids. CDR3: CASSIATNQPQHF. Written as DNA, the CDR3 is TGTGCCAGTAGTATTGCAACTAACCAGCCCCAGCATTTT.

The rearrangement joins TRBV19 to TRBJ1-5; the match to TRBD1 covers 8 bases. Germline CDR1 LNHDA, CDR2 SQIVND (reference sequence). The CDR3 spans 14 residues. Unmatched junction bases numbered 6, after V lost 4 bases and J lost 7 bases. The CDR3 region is CASSNTGGKQPQHF. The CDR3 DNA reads TGTGCCAGTAGTAACACAGGGGGTAAACAGCCCCAGCATTTT.

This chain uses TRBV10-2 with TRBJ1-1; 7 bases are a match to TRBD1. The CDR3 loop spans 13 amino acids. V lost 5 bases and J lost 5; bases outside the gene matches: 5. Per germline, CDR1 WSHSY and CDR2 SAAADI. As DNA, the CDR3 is TGCGCCAGCAGTCACAGGGGAGAGACTGAAGCTTTCTTT. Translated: CASSHRGETEAFF.

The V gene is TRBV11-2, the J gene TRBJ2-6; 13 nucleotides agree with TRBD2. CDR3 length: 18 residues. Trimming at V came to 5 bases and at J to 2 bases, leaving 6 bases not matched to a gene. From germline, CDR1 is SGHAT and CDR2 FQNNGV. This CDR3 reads CASSPRTSGRAGANVLTF. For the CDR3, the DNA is TGTGCCAGCAGCCCGCGGACTAGCGGGAGAGCTGGGGCCAACGTCCTGACTTTC.

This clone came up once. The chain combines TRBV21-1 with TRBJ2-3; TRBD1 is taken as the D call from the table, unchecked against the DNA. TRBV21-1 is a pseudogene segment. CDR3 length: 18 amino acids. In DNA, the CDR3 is TGTGCCAGCAGCAAAGCCCAAGGGACGGGACAGGGCACAGATACGCAGTATTTT. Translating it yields CASSKAQGTGQGTDTQYF.

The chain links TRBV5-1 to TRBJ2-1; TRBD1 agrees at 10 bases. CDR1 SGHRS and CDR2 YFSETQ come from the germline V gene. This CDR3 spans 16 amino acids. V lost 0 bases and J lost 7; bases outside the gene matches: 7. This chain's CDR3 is CASSLGPDRGSNEQFF. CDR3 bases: TGCGCCAGCAGCTTGGGTCCGGACAGGGGGTCTAATGAGCAGTTCTTC.

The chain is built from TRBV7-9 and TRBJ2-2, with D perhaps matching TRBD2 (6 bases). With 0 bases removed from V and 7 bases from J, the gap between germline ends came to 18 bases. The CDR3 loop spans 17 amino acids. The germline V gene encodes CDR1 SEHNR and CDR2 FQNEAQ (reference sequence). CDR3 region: CASSLAGPGLARGELFF. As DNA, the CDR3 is TGTGCCAGCAGCTTAGCGGGGCCGGGACTGGCGCGCGGGGAGCTGTTTTTT.

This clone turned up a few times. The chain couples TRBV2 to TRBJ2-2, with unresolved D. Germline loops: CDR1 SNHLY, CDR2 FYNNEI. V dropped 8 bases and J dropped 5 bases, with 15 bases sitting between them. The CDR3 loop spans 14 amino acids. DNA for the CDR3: TGTGCCAGCGGAGATCCCACCCTTACCGGGGAGCTGTTTTTT. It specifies CASGDPTLTGELFF. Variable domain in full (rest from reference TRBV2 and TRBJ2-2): EPEVTQTPSHQVTQMGQEVILRCVPISNHLYFYWYRQILGQKVEFLVSFYNNEISEKSEIFDDQFSVERPDGSNFTLKIRSTKLEDSAMYFCASGDPTLTGELFFGEGSRLTVL.

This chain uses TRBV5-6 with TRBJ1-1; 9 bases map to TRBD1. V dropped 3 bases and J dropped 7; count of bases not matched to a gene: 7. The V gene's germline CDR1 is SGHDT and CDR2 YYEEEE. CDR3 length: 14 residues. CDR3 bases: TGTGCCAGCAGCTACGGGACAGGGATGGGTGAAGCTTTCTTT. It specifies CASSYGTGMGEAFF.

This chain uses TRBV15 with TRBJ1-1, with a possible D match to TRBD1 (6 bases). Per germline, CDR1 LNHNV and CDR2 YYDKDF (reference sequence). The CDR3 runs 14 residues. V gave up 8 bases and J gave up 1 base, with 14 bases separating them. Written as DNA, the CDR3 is TGTGCCACCTCCGAACGGGGGGCGAACACTGAAGCTTTCTTT. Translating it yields CATSERGANTEAFF. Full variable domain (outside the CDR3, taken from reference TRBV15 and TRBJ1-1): DAMVIQNPRYQVTQFGKPVTLSCSQTLNHNVMYWYQQKSSQAPKLLFHYYDKDFNNEADTPDNFQSRRPNTSFCFLDIRSPGLGDTAMYLCATSERGANTEAFFGQGTRLTVV.

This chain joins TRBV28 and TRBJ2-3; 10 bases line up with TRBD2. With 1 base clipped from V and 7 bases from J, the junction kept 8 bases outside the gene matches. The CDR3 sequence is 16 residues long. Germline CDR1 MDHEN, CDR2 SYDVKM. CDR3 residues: CASSLYPSGSGNTQYF. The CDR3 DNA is TGTGCCAGCAGTTTATACCCTAGCGGGAGTGGAAATACGCAGTATTTT.

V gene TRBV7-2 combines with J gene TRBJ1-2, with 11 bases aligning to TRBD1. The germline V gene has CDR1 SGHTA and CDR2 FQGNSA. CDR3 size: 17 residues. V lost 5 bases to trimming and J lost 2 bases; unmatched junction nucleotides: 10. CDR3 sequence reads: CASSHRTGGAGNYGYTF. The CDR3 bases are TGTGCCAGCAGCCACCGGACAGGGGGCGCGGGGAACTATGGCTACACCTTC.

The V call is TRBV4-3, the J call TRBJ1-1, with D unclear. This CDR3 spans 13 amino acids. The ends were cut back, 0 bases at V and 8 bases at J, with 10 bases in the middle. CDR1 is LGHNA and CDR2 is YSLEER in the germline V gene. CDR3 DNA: TGCGCCAGCAGCCAAGATCGACTAGGGGAAGCTTTCTTT. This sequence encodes CASSQDRLGEAFF.

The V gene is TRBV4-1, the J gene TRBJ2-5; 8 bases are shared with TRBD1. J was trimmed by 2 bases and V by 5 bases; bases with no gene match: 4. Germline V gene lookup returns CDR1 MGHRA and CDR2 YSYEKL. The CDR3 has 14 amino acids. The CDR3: CASSSWDRQETQYF. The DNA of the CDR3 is TGCGCCAGCAGCTCATGGGACAGGCAAGAGACCCAGTACTTC.

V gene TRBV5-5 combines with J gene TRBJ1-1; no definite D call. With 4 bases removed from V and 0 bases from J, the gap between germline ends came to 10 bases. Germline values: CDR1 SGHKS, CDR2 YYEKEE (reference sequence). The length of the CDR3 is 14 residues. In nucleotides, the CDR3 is TGTGCCAGCAGCCTACGGGGAGTGAACACTGAAGCTTTCTTT. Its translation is CASSLRGVNTEAFF.

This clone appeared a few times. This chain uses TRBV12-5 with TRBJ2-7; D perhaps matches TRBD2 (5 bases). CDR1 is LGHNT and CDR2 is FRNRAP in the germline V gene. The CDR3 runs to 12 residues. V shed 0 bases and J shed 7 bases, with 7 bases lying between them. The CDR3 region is CASGLVLGEQYF. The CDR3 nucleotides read TGTGCTAGTGGTTTGGTACTAGGAGAGCAGTACTTC.

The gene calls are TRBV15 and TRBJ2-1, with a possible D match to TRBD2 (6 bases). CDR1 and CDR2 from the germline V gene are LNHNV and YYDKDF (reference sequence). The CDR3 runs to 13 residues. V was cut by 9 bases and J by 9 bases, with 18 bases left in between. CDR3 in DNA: TGTGCCACAAGAGGGACTGGGGGTGGTGAGCAGTTCTTC. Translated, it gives CATRGTGGGEQFF. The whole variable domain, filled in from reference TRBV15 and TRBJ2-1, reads DAMVIQNPRYQVTQFGKPVTLSCSQTLNHNVMYWYQQKSSQAPKLLFHYYDKDFNNEADTPDNFQSRRPNTSFCFLDIRSPGLGDTAMYLCATRGTGGGEQFFGPGTRLTVL.

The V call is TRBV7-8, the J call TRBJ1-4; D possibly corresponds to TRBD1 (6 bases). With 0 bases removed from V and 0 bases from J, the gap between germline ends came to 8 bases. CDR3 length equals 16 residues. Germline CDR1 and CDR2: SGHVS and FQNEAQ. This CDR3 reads CASSLAGAATNEKLFF. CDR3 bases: TGTGCCAGCAGCTTAGCGGGGGCTGCAACTAATGAAAAACTGTTTTTT. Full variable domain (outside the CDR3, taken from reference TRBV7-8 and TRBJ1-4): GAGVSQSPRYKVAKRGQDVALRCDPISGHVSLFWYQQALGQGPEFLTYFQNEAQLDKSGLPSDRFFAERPEGSVSTLKIQRTQQEDSAVYLCASSLAGAATNEKLFFGSGTQLSVL.

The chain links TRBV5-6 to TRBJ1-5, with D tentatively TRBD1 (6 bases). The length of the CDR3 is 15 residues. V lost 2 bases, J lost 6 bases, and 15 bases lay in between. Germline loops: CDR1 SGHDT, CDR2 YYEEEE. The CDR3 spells CASSLGTRPIQPQHF. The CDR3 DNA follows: TGTGCCAGCAGCTTAGGGACAAGGCCGATTCAGCCCCAGCATTTT.

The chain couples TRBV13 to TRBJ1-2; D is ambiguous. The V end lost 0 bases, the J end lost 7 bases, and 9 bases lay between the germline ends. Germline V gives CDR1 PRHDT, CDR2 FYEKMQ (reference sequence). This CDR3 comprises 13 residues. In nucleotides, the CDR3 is TGTGCCAGCAGCTTAGGGGGAGGGAGTGGCTACACCTTC. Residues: CASSLGGGSGYTF.

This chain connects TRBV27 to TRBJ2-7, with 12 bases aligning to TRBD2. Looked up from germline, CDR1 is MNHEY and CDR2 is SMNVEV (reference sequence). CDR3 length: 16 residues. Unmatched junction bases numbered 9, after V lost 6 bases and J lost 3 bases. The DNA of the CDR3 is TGTGCCAGCAGCCAGACCCTAGCGGGAGGGCTCTACGAGCAGTACTTC. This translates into CASSQTLAGGLYEQYF.